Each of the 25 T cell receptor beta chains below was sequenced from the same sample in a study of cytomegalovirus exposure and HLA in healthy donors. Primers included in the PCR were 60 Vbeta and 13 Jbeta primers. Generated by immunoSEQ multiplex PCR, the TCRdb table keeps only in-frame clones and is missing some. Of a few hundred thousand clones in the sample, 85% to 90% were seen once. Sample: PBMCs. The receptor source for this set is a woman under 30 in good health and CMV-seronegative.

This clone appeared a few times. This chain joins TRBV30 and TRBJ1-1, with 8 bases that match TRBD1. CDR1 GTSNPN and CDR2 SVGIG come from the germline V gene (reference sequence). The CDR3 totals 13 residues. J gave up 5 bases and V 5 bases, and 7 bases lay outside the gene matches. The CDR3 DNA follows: TGTGCCTGGCTGCGGACAGGGAAGACTGAAGCTTTCTTT. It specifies CAWLRTGKTEAFF.

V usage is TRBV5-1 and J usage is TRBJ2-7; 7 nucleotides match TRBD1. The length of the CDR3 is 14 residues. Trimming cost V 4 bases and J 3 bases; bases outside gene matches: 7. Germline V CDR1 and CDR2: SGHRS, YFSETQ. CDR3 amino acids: CASSVEQGYYEQYF. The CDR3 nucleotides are TGCGCCAGCAGCGTGGAACAGGGGTACTACGAGCAGTACTTC.

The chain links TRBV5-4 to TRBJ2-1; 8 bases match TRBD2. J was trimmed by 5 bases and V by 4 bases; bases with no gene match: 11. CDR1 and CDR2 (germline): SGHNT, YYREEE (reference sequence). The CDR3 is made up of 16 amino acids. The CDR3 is CASSLRTRGGHNEQFF. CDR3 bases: TGTGCCAGCAGCCTGCGGACCCGGGGGGGTCACAATGAGCAGTTCTTC.

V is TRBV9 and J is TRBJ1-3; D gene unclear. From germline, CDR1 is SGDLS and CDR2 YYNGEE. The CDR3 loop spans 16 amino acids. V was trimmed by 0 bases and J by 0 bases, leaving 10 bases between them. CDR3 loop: CASSVGRTRSGNTIYF. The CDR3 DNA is TGTGCCAGCAGCGTAGGACGGACTCGCTCTGGAAACACCATATATTTT.

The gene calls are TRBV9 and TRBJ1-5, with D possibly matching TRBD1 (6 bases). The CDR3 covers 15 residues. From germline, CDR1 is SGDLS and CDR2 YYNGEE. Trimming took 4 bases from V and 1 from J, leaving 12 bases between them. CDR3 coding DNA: TGTGCCAGCAGCCTAGAAACAGGGAGCAATCAGCCCCAGCATTTT. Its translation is CASSLETGSNQPQHF.

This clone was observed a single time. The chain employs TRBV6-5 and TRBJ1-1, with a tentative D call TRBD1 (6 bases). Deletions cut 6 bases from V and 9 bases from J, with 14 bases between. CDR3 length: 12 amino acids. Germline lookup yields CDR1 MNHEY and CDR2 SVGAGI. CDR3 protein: CASSIQGFQAFF. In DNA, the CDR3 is TGTGCCAGCAGCATACAGGGTTTTCAAGCTTTCTTT.

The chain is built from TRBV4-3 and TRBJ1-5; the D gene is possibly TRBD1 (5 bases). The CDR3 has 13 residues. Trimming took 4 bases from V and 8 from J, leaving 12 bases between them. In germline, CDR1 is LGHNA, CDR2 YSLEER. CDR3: CASSPGRGKPQHF. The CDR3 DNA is TGCGCCAGCAGCCCCGGGAGGGGAAAGCCCCAGCATTTT.

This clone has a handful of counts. The CDR3 here is CASSVREGPYEQYF. The CDR3 nucleotides are TGTGCCAGCAGCGTAAGGGAGGGGCCCTACGAGCAGTACTTC. The chain combines TRBV9 with TRBJ2-7, with 7 bases aligning to TRBD2. Germline CDR1 SGDLS, CDR2 YYNGEE. The CDR3 runs 14 residues. The junction had 3 bases not matched to a gene; V was cut back by 1 base and J by 2 bases.

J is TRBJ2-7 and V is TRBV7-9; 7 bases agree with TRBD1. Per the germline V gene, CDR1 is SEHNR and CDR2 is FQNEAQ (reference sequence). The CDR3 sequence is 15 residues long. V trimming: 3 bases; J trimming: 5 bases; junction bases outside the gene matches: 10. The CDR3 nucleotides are TGTGCCAGCAGCTTCGTAATGACAGGGTTGGACGAGCAGTACTTC. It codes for CASSFVMTGLDEQYF.

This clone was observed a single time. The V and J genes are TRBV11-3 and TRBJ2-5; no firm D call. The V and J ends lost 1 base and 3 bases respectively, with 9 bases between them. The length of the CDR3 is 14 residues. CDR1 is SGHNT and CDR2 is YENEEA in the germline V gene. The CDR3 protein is CASSLAGPKETQYF. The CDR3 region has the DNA TGTGCCAGCAGCTTAGCAGGCCCAAAAGAGACCCAGTACTTC. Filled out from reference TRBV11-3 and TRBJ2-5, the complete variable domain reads EAGVVQSPRYKIIEKKQPVAFWCNPISGHNTLYWYLQNLGQGPELLIRYENEEAVDDSQLPKDRFSAERLKGVDSTLKIQPAELGDSAVYLCASSLAGPKETQYFGPGTRLLVL.

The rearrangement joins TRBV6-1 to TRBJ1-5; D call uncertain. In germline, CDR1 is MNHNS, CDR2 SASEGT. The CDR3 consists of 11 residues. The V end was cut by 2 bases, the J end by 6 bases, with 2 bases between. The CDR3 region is CASSERQPQHF. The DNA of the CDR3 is TGTGCCAGCAGTGAACGTCAGCCCCAGCATTTT.

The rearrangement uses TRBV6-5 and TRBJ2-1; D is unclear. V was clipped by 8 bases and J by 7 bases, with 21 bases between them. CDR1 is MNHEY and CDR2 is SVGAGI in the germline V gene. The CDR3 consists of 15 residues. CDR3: CASSEVPVSQNEQFF. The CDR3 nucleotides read TGTGCCAGCTCCGAGGTACCCGTCTCGCAAAATGAGCAGTTCTTC.

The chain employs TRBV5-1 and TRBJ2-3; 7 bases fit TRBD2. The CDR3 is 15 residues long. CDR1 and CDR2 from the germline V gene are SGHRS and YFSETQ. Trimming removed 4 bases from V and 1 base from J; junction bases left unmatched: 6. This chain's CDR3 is CASSLAVGRTDTQYF. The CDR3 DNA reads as TGCGCCAGCAGCCTAGCGGTGGGACGCACAGATACGCAGTATTTT.

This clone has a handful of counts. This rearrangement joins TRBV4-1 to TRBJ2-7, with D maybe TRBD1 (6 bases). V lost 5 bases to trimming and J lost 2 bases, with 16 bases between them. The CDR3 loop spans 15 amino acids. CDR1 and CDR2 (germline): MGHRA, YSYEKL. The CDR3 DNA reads TGCGCCAGCAGCTTTATAACGGGACACACCTACGAGCAGTACTTC. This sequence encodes CASSFITGHTYEQYF.

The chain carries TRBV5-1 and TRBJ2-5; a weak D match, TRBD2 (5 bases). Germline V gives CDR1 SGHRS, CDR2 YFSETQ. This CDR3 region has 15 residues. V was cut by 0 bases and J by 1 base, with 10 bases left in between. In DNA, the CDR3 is TGCGCCAGCAGCTTGGGTGGACTTCCCCAAGAGACCCAGTACTTC. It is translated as CASSLGGLPQETQYF.

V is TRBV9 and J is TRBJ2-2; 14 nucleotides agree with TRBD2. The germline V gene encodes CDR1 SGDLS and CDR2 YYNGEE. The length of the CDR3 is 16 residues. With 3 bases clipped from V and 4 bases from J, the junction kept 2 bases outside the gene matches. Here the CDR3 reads CASSGLAGGPTGELFF. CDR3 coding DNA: TGTGCCAGCAGCGGACTAGCGGGAGGGCCCACCGGGGAGCTGTTTTTT.

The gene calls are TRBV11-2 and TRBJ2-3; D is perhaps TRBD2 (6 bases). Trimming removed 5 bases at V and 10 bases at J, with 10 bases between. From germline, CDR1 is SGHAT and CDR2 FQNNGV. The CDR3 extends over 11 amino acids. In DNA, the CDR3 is TGTGCCAGCAGCGGGGACTCCCCGCAGTATTTT. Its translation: CASSGDSPQYF.

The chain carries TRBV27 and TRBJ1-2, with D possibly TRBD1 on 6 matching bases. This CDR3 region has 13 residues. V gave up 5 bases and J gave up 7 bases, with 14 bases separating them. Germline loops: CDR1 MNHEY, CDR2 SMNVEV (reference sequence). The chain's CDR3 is CASSLLTGRGYTF. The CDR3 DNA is TGTGCCAGCAGTCTCCTGACAGGACGTGGCTACACCTTC.

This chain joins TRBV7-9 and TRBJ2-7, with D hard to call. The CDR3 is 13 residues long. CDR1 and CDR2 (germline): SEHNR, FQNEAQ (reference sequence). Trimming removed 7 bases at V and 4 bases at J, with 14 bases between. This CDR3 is CASKTASGYEQYF. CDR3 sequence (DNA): TGTGCCAGCAAAACCGCCTCCGGGTACGAGCAGTACTTC.

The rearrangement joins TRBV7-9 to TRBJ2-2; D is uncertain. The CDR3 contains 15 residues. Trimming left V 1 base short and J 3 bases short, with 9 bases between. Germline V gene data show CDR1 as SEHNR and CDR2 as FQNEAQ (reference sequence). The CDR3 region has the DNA TGTGCCAGCAGCTTAGGAGTTAGATACACCGGGGAGCTGTTTTTT. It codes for CASSLGVRYTGELFF. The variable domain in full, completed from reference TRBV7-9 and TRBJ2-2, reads DTGVSQNPRHKITKRGQNVTFRCDPISEHNRLYWYRQTLGQGPEFLTYFQNEAQLEKSRLLSDRFSAERPKGSFSTLEIQRTEQGDSAMYLCASSLGVRYTGELFFGEGSRLTVL.

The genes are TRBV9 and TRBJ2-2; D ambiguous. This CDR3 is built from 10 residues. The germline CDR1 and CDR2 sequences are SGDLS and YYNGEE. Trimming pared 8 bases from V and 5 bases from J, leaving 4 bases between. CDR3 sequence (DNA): TGTGCCAGTCGTACCGGGGAGCTGTTTTTT. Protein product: CASRTGELFF.

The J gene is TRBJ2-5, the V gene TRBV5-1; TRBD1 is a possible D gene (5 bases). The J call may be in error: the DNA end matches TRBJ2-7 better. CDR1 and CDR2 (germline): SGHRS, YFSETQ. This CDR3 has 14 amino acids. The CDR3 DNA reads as TGCGCCAGCAGTCGTCAGGGTCCTTCCTACGAGCAGTACTTC. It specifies CASSRQGPSYEQYF.

In DNA, the CDR3 is TGTGCCAGCAACCCTACCGGGACAGCATATGGCTACACCTTC. Translation: CASNPTGTAYGYTF. V and J are TRBV9 and TRBJ1-2, with 7 bases identical to TRBD1. This CDR3 has 14 residues. CDR1 SGDLS and CDR2 YYNGEE come from the germline V gene. V shed 6 bases and J 5 bases; nucleotides not matched to a gene: 10.

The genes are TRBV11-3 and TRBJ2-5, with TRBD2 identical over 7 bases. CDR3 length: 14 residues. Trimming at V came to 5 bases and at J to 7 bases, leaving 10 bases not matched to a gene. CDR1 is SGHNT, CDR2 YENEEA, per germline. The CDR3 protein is CASSPTSGMGTQYF. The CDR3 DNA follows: TGTGCCAGCAGCCCCACAAGCGGGATGGGGACCCAGTACTTC.

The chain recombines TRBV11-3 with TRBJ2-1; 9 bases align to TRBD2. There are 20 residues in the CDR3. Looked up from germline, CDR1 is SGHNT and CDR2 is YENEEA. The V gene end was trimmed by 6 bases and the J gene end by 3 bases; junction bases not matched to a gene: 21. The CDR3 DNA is TGTGCCAGCAGTCCTAGCTTGGGACTAGCCTTTCCCTCGGACTACAATGAGCAGTTCTTC. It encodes CASSPSLGLAFPSDYNEQFF.